Listed here are 30 T cell receptor beta chains from one sample, sequenced in a study of T cells after yellow fever vaccination. TCRdb re-called the 5' RACE reads through MiXCR, storing one row per CDR3 protein. The sample consists of some 97,000 distinct CDR3 sequences, roughly 6% of them appearing once. The sequenced sample was CD8+ T cells sorted from PBMCs, obtained 10 days after the yellow fever booster vaccination. The receptors stem from a man between 18 and 35 years old who received the YFV17D yellow fever vaccine.

The chain recombines TRBV10-3 with TRBJ2-2; TRBD2 aligns across 9 bases. J was trimmed by 4 bases and V by 4 bases; bases with no gene match: 7. This CDR3 comprises 16 residues. Germline lookup yields CDR1 ENHRY and CDR2 SYGVKD. The DNA of the CDR3 is TGTGCCATCAGTGCCGCGGGGGGGAAAGGCACCGGGGAGCTGTTTTTT. It encodes CAISAAGGKGTGELFF.

There are many counts of this clonotype. J is TRBJ2-3 and V is TRBV11-1, with 10 bases identical to TRBD1. Germline CDR1 SGHAT, CDR2 FQDESV (reference sequence). The CDR3 has 14 amino acids. J was trimmed by 5 bases and V by 9 bases; bases with no gene match: 8. The DNA for the CDR3 is TGTGCCAGTACCGGGACAGGGGCCAAAGATACGCAGTATTTT. Translation: CASTGTGAKDTQYF.

The V call is TRBV11-2, the J call TRBJ1-2; D remains unclear. This CDR3 is built from 13 residues. With 3 bases removed from V and 7 bases from J, the gap between germline ends came to 12 bases. CDR1 and CDR2 from the germline V gene are SGHAT and FQNNGV. The CDR3 reads CASSLPLTRGYTF. As DNA, the CDR3 is TGTGCCAGCAGCTTGCCTCTCACTCGTGGCTACACCTTC.

This clonotype was counted many times. This rearrangement joins TRBV12-3 or TRBV12-4 to TRBJ1-1, with a possible D match to TRBD1 (6 bases). Trimming cost V 5 bases and J 2 bases, with 12 bases left between them. This CDR3 has 14 amino acids. The DNA for the CDR3 is TGTGCCAGCAGTCCCTCGACAGGTAACACTGAAGCTTTCTTT. The encoded protein is CASSPSTGNTEAFF.

This chain connects TRBV7-8 to TRBJ1-6, with unresolved D. The length of the CDR3 is 17 residues. Trimming shortened V by 5 bases and J by 0 bases, and 14 bases separated the two germline ends. The germline gives CDR1 SGHVS, CDR2 FQNEAQ. CDR3 DNA sequence: TGTGCCAGCAGCGTCTCAGCGGCGAGCTCCTATAATTCACCCCTCCACTTT. Translated, it gives CASSVSAASSYNSPLHF.

This clonotype was seen a few times. V usage is TRBV4-1 and J usage is TRBJ1-2; the D is unclear. The CDR3 has 14 residues. Trimming removed 11 bases at V and 4 bases at J, with 20 bases between. The V gene's germline CDR1 is MGHRA and CDR2 YSYEKL. The CDR3 is CASAVDPGSYGYTF. For the CDR3, the DNA is TGCGCCTCAGCGGTTGATCCGGGCAGCTATGGCTACACCTTC.

The chain carries TRBV6-2 or TRBV6-3 and TRBJ1-5; D unresolved. The germline V gene has CDR1 MNHEY and CDR2 SVGEGT. This CDR3 has 19 amino acids. The V end was cut by 2 bases, the J end by 3 bases, with 23 bases between. The CDR3 sequence: CASSYTLPVDTIFNQPQHF. The CDR3 nucleotides are TGTGCCAGCAGTTACACCCTGCCAGTAGACACAATATTCAATCAGCCCCAGCATTTT.

This rearrangement joins TRBV7-9 to TRBJ1-4; 9 bases align to TRBD1. J gave up 7 bases and V 5 bases, and 11 bases lay outside the gene matches. The CDR3 totals 16 residues. Germline assignment: CDR1 SEHNR and CDR2 FQNEAQ (reference sequence). CDR3 region: CASSPYGTGSGEKLFF. CDR3 bases: TGTGCCAGCAGCCCTTATGGGACAGGGTCAGGTGAAAAACTGTTTTTT. Using reference TRBV7-9 and TRBJ1-4 for the parts outside the CDR3, the full variable domain is DTGVSQNPRHKITKRGQNVTFRCDPISEHNRLYWYRQTLGQGPEFLTYFQNEAQLEKSRLLSDRFSAERPKGSFSTLEIQRTEQGDSAMYLCASSPYGTGSGEKLFFGSGTQLSVL.

In its sample, this clonotype was seen a few times. J is TRBJ2-3 and V is TRBV7-2; perhaps TRBD1 as D (6 bases). Germline V gene data show CDR1 as SGHTA and CDR2 as FQGNSA. This CDR3 is built from 19 residues. The V and J ends lost 4 bases and 4 bases respectively, with 27 bases between them. In DNA form, the CDR3 reads TGTGCCAGCAGCTCACACATCGGGGATGGACAGTGGGGGTCAGATACGCAGTATTTT. Translation: CASSSHIGDGQWGSDTQYF.

This clonotype was observed a handful of times. This sequence joins TRBV4-1 and TRBJ1-1; the D is unclear. Germline V CDR1 and CDR2: MGHRA, YSYEKL. Between the trimmed V and J ends, which lost 3 bases and 11 bases, there was a span of 13 bases. CDR3 size: 12 residues. The CDR3 reads CASSQSPTGAFF. The CDR3 DNA reads TGCGCCAGCAGCCAGAGCCCAACGGGGGCTTTCTTT.

The sample holds a few counts of this clonotype. The V gene is TRBV4-1, the J gene TRBJ2-7; D is possibly TRBD2 (6 bases). Germline V CDR1 and CDR2: MGHRA, YSYEKL. The CDR3 sequence is 14 residues long. V was clipped by 1 base and J by 2 bases, with 9 bases between them. The CDR3 sequence is CASSQALATYEQYF. The CDR3 DNA sequence: TGCGCCAGCAGCCAAGCCCTAGCGACCTACGAGCAGTACTTC.

In this sample, this clonotype turned up a few times. This chain links TRBV19 with TRBJ2-2, with D perhaps TRBD1 (5 bases). The CDR3 has 17 amino acids. V was pared by 2 bases and J by 1 base, with 14 bases between. Germline V CDR1 and CDR2: LNHDA, SQIVND (reference sequence). CDR3 coding DNA: TGTGCCAGTAGTATATGGGCCGGACAACGGAACACCGGGGAGCTGTTTTTT. This sequence encodes CASSIWAGQRNTGELFF.

The chain carries TRBV10-1 and TRBJ2-7; D possibly corresponds to TRBD2 (5 bases). The V end lost 9 bases, the J end lost 9 bases, and 18 bases lay between the germline ends. CDR1 WNHNN and CDR2 SYGVQD come from the germline V gene (reference sequence). The CDR3 length is 12 residues. The CDR3: CARRERTPGQYV. The CDR3 DNA follows: TGCGCCAGAAGAGAACGGACTCCAGGGCAGTACGTC.

This clonotype was counted a few times. V gene TRBV28 combines with J gene TRBJ2-7; 7 positions match TRBD1. V trimming: 5 bases; J trimming: 0 bases; junction bases outside the gene matches: 10. Germline CDR1 MDHEN, CDR2 SYDVKM. The CDR3 extends over 16 amino acids. The CDR3 nucleotides read TGTGCCAGCAGTCAGACAGGGCGTCGTAGCTCCTACGAGCAGTACGTC. Encoded protein: CASSQTGRRSSYEQYV.

There are many counts of this clonotype. Here the CDR3 reads CASSPYDSSTDTQYF. The CDR3 nucleotides are TGCGCCAGCAGCCCTTACGACAGTAGCACAGATACGCAGTATTTT. This rearrangement joins TRBV5-1 to TRBJ2-3, with a tentative D call TRBD1 (5 bases). CDR3 length: 15 residues. Germline CDR1 reads SGHRS; CDR2 reads YFSETQ. Trimming took 4 bases from V and 0 from J, leaving 12 bases between them. Full variable domain (outside the CDR3, taken from reference TRBV5-1 and TRBJ2-3): KAGVTQTPRYLIKTRGQQVTLSCSPISGHRSVSWYQQTPGQGLQFLFEYFSETQRNKGNFPGRFSGRQFSNSRSEMNVSTLELGDSALYLCASSPYDSSTDTQYFGPGTRLTVL.

This clonotype was counted a few times. The junction departs from germline at one end; a sequencing error may be responsible. This rearrangement joins TRBV6-5 to TRBJ2-5; tentative D call: TRBD1 (6 bases). The CDR3 consists of 14 residues. The germline CDR1 and CDR2 sequences are MNHEY and SVGAGI. Here the CDR3 DNA reads TGTGCCAGCAGTTACTGGGACACCCAACAGACCCAGTACTTC. Protein sequence: CASSYWDTQQTQYF.

At least ten counts were recorded for this clonotype. The chain employs TRBV10-3 and TRBJ1-5; a weak D match, TRBD1 (6 bases). CDR1 ENHRY and CDR2 SYGVKD come from the germline V gene. Trimming took 7 bases from V and 3 from J, leaving 13 bases between them. This CDR3 region has 14 residues. The CDR3 reads CAIKEQGSNQPQHF. In nucleotides, the CDR3 is TGTGCCATCAAGGAACAGGGCTCCAATCAGCCCCAGCATTTT.

The genes are TRBV28 and TRBJ1-4; D uncertain. This CDR3 comprises 16 residues. CDR1 and CDR2 from the germline V gene are MDHEN and SYDVKM. Between the trimmed V and J ends, which lost 3 bases and 3 bases, there was a span of 14 bases. CDR3 protein: CASSFGGEPSNEKLFF. CDR3 nucleotide sequence: TGTGCCAGCAGTTTTGGCGGGGAGCCGTCTAATGAAAAACTGTTTTTT.

This chain connects TRBV6-2 or TRBV6-3 to TRBJ1-1; 8 positions match TRBD1. This CDR3 is built from 14 residues. In germline, CDR1 is MNHEY, CDR2 SVGEGT. With V trimmed by 8 bases and J by 1 base, 6 bases remained unmatched. The CDR3 sequence: CASEADRENTEAFF. CDR3 coding DNA: TGTGCCAGCGAGGCGGACAGGGAGAACACTGAAGCTTTCTTT.

The sample holds many counts of this clonotype. The V call is TRBV7-9, the J call TRBJ2-1; D may be TRBD1 (5 bases). The CDR3 extends over 13 amino acids. V lost 5 bases, J lost 0 bases, and 5 bases lay in between. The germline V gene encodes CDR1 SEHNR and CDR2 FQNEAQ (reference sequence). The CDR3 DNA reads TGTGCCAGCAGCGACAGCTCCTACAATGAGCAGTTCTTC. Translated: CASSDSSYNEQFF.

This clonotype has ten or more counts. This chain joins TRBV7-9 and TRBJ2-5; no firm D call. V was shortened by 3 bases and J by 10 bases, with 9 bases between the two germline ends. CDR3 length: 11 residues. Germline CDR1 and CDR2: SEHNR and FQNEAQ (reference sequence). The CDR3 DNA reads as TGTGCCAGCAGCTTTCGGCAGCTCCAGTACTTC. Protein: CASSFRQLQYF.

This clonotype was recorded at least ten times. The gene calls are TRBV7-2 and TRBJ2-1; maybe TRBD1 (6 bases). V lost 2 bases and J 2 bases, leaving 13 bases between the germline ends. This CDR3 contains 16 residues. Germline CDR1 and CDR2: SGHTA and FQGNSA. CDR3 coding DNA: TGTGCCAGCAGCTTATTGCTAGGGGGTCCCTACAATGAGCAGTTCTTC. Amino acid sequence: CASSLLLGGPYNEQFF.

This clonotype was observed a few times. The chain uses TRBV20-1 and TRBJ2-5; the D gene is possibly TRBD2 (5 bases). Looked up from germline, CDR1 is DFQATT and CDR2 is SNEGSKA (reference sequence). V was cut by 7 bases and J by 3 bases, with 9 bases left in between. The CDR3 spans 11 residues. The CDR3 spells CSGRGEETQYF. CDR3 bases: TGCAGTGGACGGGGTGAAGAGACCCAGTACTTC.

Ten or more counts support this clonotype. The V call is TRBV7-8, the J call TRBJ1-1, with TRBD1 matching 8 bases. Germline V gene lookup returns CDR1 SGHVS and CDR2 FQNEAQ. This CDR3 has 16 residues. Trimming took 4 bases from V and 4 from J; bases not matched to a gene: 11. The CDR3 nucleotides are TGTGCCAGCAGCTCCCCCCTGGGGCAGGGGGCCACTGAAGCTTTCTTT. Its translation: CASSSPLGQGATEAFF.

The sample holds many counts of this clonotype. The chain uses TRBV5-1 and TRBJ2-1, with 7 bases fitting TRBD2. The CDR3 has 18 residues. V dropped 4 bases and J dropped 0; count of bases not matched to a gene: 13. Germline values: CDR1 SGHRS, CDR2 YFSETQ. The CDR3 protein is CASSPGLGGVGSYNEQFF. In DNA, the CDR3 is TGCGCCAGCAGCCCTGGACTAGGTGGAGTGGGCTCCTACAATGAGCAGTTCTTC.

The gene calls are TRBV6-1 and TRBJ1-1; D possibly corresponds to TRBD1 (6 bases). Per the germline V gene, CDR1 is MNHNS and CDR2 is SASEGT. CDR3 length: 13 residues. The germline V and J ends were trimmed by 5 bases and 0 bases, with 7 bases remaining between them. CDR3 in DNA: TGTGCCAGCAGTCGGACAGTGAACACTGAAGCTTTCTTT. It translates to CASSRTVNTEAFF.

This clonotype was recorded a few times. The chain couples TRBV5-6 to TRBJ2-7; 10 bases match TRBD1. Looked up from germline, CDR1 is SGHDT and CDR2 is YYEEEE. With 5 bases clipped from V and 1 base from J, the junction kept 6 bases outside the gene matches. The CDR3 contains 15 residues. CDR3: CASRTGTGVSYEQYF. CDR3 coding DNA: TGTGCCAGCAGGACCGGGACAGGGGTGTCCTACGAGCAGTACTTC.

The rearrangement uses TRBV9 and TRBJ2-7; D is ambiguous. The V gene's germline CDR1 is SGDLS and CDR2 YYNGEE. This CDR3 has 13 residues. V was cut by 0 bases and J by 2 bases, with 6 bases left in between. This CDR3 reads CASSVESTYEQYF. CDR3 nucleotide sequence: TGTGCCAGCAGCGTAGAAAGTACCTACGAGCAGTACTTC.

This clonotype was detected a few times. The chain has TRBV25-1 and TRBJ2-7; D gene unclear. Germline loops: CDR1 MGHDK, CDR2 SYGVNS. V was shortened by 3 bases and J by 0 bases, with 0 bases between the two germline ends. This CDR3 spans 11 amino acids. CDR3 DNA sequence: TGTGCCAGCAGTGACTCCTACGAGCAGTACGTC. The encoded protein is CASSDSYEQYV.

This clonotype was found many times. The chain couples TRBV6-2 or TRBV6-3 to TRBJ2-7; possibly TRBD2 for D (7 bases). This CDR3 contains 13 residues. Trimming left V 4 bases short and J 2 bases short, with 9 bases between. CDR1 is MNHEY and CDR2 is SVGEGT in the germline V gene. CDR3 sequence (DNA): TGTGCCAGCAGTTGGGAGGGGGCCTACGAGCAGTACGTC. This sequence encodes CASSWEGAYEQYV.